This record covers a single T cell receptor (beta chain). What it binds is unknown. The sample comes from a study of T cell responses to AZD1222 COVID-19 vaccine. About the research overall: Second-dose schedules of about 4 or about 12 weeks were combined.

Libraries were prepared by immunoSEQ multiplex PCR; TCRdb keeps only in-frame clonotypes and omits some of them. The data contain approximately 150,000 clones, under 95% of them singletons. Study-level findings and limits: Spike-specific TCR breadth and depth both grew after two AZD1222 doses.

The TCR sequence derives from an adult in good health. The source was peripheral blood, collected on day 0 of AZD1222 vaccination.

The chain's CDR3 is CASSFAATNEKLFF. CDR3 sequence (DNA): TGCGCCAGCAGCTTTGCAGCCACTAATGAAAAACTGTTTTTT. V gene TRBV5-1 combines with J gene TRBJ1-4; no reliable D call. CDR1 is SGHRS and CDR2 is YFSETQ in the germline V gene. The V end was cut by 2 bases, the J end by 2 bases, with 7 bases between. This CDR3 comprises 14 residues.